This T cell receptor (beta chain) was obtained from a study of cytomegalovirus exposure and HLA in healthy donors. Across the study: In an early release, HLA-typed donors contributed tens of millions of unique TCR sequences. Study-wide findings and caveats: It was reported that the classifier diagnosed cytomegalovirus status with high specificity and sensitivity in both the original and validation cohorts. Across HLA loci, a later analysis found differing TCR association rates, with DRB1 most and HLA-C fewest.

A multiplex PCR was run with 60 Vbeta primers and 13 Jbeta primers. Produced via immunoSEQ multiplex PCR; TCRdb's table is partial and in-frame only. Its listing shows around 150,000 clones. Looked up from germline, CDR1 is SNHLY and CDR2 is FYNNEI. V lost 6 bases to trimming and J lost 3 bases; unmatched junction nucleotides: 5. The CDR3 has 15 amino acids. About this clone itself: Its antigen is still unknown.

The receptor was isolated from a man aged 35-49 years in good health and CMV-seronegative. The sequencing input was PBMCs. The chain joins TRBV2 to TRBJ2-1; 10 positions match TRBD1. CDR3: CASRPGQGGYNEQFF. The CDR3 region has the DNA TGTGCCAGCAGGCCCGGACAGGGGGGCTACAATGAGCAGTTCTTC.